The TCR beta chain under discussion was sequenced for a study of CD8 T cells in Susac syndrome. Study results and caveats: The number of individuals included in the study's TCR sequencing and HLA analysis was acknowledged as relatively small.

About this clonotype itself: What it binds is not known.

Random hexamers were used to reverse transcribe roughly 0.5 to 1 ug of RNA. TCR beta CDR3 was amplified by immunoSEQ multiplex PCR. This amplification extended across 54 Vbeta and 13 Jbeta segments. TCRdb ran MiXCR on the immunoSEQ multiplex PCR reads and lists one entry per CDR3 protein. Of more than 70,000 distinct CDR3 sequences listed, about 93% are singletons. The CDR3 extends over 12 amino acids. Germline V gene data show CDR1 as ENHRY and CDR2 as SYGVKD. Germline trimming cut 10 bases from V and 6 bases from J; bases unmatched to any gene: 8. Sequencing used CD8+ T cells from PBMCs. This TCR was recovered from a human donor in good health. The chain carries TRBV10-3 and TRBJ1-1; the match to TRBD1 covers 7 bases. The CDR3 loop reads CATRPDRAEAFF. The CDR3 nucleotides read TGTGCCACCCGACCCGACAGGGCTGAAGCTTTCTTT.